This T cell receptor beta chain comes out of a study of response to subunit inactivated influenza vaccine. Only a few counts were recorded for this clonotype. A junction end diverges from the germline sequence, so it may reflect a read error. A single record per CDR3 protein comes from TCRdb applying MiXCR to the RT-PCR reads. The data hold about 620,000 distinct CDR3 sequences, with roughly 10% observed a single time. The CDR3 contains 16 residues. From germline, CDR1 is SNHLY and CDR2 FYNNEI. This sample was shared with a second study, whose subject was T cells expressing NK-cell markers. That publication notes: The authors made TCR beta cDNA libraries by 5'RACE template switching. This switching added a universal primer site and UMIs. It was sorted CD3+CD56+NKG2C+, CD3+CD56+NKG2C- and CD3+CD56-NKG2C+ T cells that supplied the TCR beta repertoires.

The sequencing used PBMCs from blood, collected on the day of vaccination. The chain employs TRBV2 and TRBJ2-3; 11 nucleotides line up with TRBD2. The receptor was derived from a man aged 45-65 years who received an inactivated influenza vaccine. The CDR3 region has the DNA TGTGCCAGCAGTCCGACCACTAGCGGGGGCACTGATACGCAGTATTTT. The encoded protein is CASSPTTSGGTDTQYF.